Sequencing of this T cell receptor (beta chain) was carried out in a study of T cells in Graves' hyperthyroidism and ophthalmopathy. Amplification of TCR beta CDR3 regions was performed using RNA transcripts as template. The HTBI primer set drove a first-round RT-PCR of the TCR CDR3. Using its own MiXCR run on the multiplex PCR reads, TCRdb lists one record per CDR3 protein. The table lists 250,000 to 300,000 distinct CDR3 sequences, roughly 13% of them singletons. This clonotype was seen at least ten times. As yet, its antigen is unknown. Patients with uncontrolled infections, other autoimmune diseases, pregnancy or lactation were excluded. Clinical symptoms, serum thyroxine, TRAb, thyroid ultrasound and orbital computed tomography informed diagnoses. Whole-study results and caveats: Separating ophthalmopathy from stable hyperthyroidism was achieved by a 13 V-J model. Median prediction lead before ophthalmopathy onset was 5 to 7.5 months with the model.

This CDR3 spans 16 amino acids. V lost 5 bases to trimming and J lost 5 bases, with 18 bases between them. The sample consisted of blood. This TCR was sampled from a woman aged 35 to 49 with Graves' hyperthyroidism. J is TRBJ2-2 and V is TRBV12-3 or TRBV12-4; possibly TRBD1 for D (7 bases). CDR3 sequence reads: CASSPETGRWTGELFF. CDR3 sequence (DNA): TGTGCCAGCAGTCCCGAGACAGGGAGGTGGACCGGGGAGCTGTTTTTT.